The rows below give T cell receptor beta chains drawn from one sample of a study of blood T cell repertoires in COVID-19. Generated by immunoSEQ multiplex PCR, the TCRdb table keeps only in-frame clones and is missing some. This table has around 300,000 clones, 80% to 95% appearing once. Sequencing input: peripheral blood. The receptors stem from a woman younger than 45 with COVID-19, enrolled during active disease. The CDR3 runs from the conserved cysteine through the conserved F or W. The order of the fields is J gene, D gene, V gene, CDR3 protein, CDR3 DNA. D genes are given only for firm matches.

TRBJ1-1 | - | TRBV12-3/TRBV12-4 | CASLEGNTEAFF | TGTGCCTCGCTGGAGGGGAACACTGAAGCTTTCTTT
TRBJ2-5 | - | TRBV15 | CATSRDPQIETQYF | TGTGCCACCAGCAGAGATCCGCAGATAGAGACCCAGTACTTC
TRBJ2-2 | - | TRBV5-4 | CASSLEVGVRTGELFF | TGTGCCAGCAGCTTGGAGGTGGGAGTAAGGACCGGGGAGCTGTTTTTT
TRBJ1-2 | - | TRBV7-8 | CASSPPGDYGYTF | TGTGCCAGCAGCCCTCCCGGGGACTATGGCTACACCTTC
TRBJ2-7 | - | TRBV27 | CASSLGVAREQYF | TGTGCCAGCAGTTTAGGAGTAGCCCGGGAGCAGTACTTC
TRBJ2-3 | - | TRBV2 | CASRQDDTQYF | TGTGCCAGTCGACAGGATGATACGCAGTATTTT
TRBJ2-7 | TRBD2 | TRBV5-4 | CASSLVGTSVHEQYF | TGTGCCAGCAGCTTGGTCGGGACTAGCGTCCACGAGCAGTACTTC
TRBJ2-5 | - | TRBV3-1/TRBV3-2 | CASSPPIAQETQYF | TGTGCCAGCAGCCCCCCTATAGCGCAGGAGACCCAGTACTTC
TRBJ1-1 | - | TRBV3-1/TRBV3-2 | CASSQVSTEAFF | TGTGCCAGCAGCCAAGTTAGTACTGAAGCTTTCTTT
TRBJ2-5 | - | TRBV20-1 | CSEERGETQYF | TGCAGTGAGGAGCGTGGCGAGACCCAGTACTTC
TRBJ1-1 | - | TRBV3-1/TRBV3-2 | CASSQVGGAGTEAFF | TGTGCCAGCAGCCAAGTTGGGGGGGCCGGCACTGAAGCTTTCTTT